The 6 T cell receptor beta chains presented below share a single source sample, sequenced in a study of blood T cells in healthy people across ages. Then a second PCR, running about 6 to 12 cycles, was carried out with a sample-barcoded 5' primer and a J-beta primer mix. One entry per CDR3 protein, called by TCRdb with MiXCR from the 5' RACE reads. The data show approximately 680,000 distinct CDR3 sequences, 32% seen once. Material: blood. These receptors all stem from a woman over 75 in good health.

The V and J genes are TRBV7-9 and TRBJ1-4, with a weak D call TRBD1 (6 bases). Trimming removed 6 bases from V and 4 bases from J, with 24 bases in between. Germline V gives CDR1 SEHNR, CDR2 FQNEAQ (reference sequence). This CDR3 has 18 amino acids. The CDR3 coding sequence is TGTGCCAGCAGTCGGGCCCGCGGAGGGGGGAGCGGTAATGAAAAACTGTTTTTT. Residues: CASSRARGGGSGNEKLFF. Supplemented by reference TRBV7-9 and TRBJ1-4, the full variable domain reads DTGVSQNPRHKITKRGQNVTFRCDPISEHNRLYWYRQTLGQGPEFLTYFQNEAQLEKSRLLSDRFSAERPKGSFSTLEIQRTEQGDSAMYLCASSRARGGGSGNEKLFFGSGTQLSVL.

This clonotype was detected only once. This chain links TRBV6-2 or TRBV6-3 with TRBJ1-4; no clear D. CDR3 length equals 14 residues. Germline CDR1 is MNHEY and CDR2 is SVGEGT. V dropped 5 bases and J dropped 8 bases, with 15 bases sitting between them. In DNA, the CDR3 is TGTGCCAGCAGTGCGGGCCCACCGGGCGAAAAACTGTTTTTT. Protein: CASSAGPPGEKLFF.

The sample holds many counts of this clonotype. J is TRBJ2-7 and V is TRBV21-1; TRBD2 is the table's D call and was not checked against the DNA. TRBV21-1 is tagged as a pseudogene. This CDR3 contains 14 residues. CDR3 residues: CASSKGGRFYEQYF. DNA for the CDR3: TGTGCCAGCAGCAAAGGCGGCAGGTTCTACGAGCAGTACTTC.

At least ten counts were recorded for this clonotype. CDR3 protein: CASSEEGAKNIQYF. DNA for the CDR3: TGTGCCAGCAGTGAAGAGGGGGCCAAAAACATTCAGTACTTC. The gene calls are TRBV25-1 and TRBJ2-4; D is possibly TRBD1 or TRBD2 (5 bases each). The CDR3 sequence is 14 residues long. The germline V and J ends were trimmed by 2 bases and 1 base, with 6 bases remaining between them. The germline V gene has CDR1 MGHDK and CDR2 SYGVNS. The whole variable domain, filled in from reference TRBV25-1 and TRBJ2-4, reads EADIYQTPRYLVIGTGKKITLECSQTMGHDKMYWYQQDPGMELHLIHYSYGVNSTEKGDLSSESTVSRIRTEHFPLTLESARPSHTSQYLCASSEEGAKNIQYFGAGTRLSVL.

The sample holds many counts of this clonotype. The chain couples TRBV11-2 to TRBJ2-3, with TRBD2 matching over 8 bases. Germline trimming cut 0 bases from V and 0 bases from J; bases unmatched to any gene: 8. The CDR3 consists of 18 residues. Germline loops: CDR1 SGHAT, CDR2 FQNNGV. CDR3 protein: CASSLEVRGGGSTDTQYF. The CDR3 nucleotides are TGTGCCAGCAGCTTAGAAGTCCGGGGCGGGGGGAGCACAGATACGCAGTATTTT.

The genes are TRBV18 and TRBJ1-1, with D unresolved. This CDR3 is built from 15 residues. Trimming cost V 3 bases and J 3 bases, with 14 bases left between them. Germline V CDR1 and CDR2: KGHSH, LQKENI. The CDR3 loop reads CASSPHRVLDTEAFF. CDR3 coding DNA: TGTGCCAGCTCACCCCACCGGGTACTCGACACTGAAGCTTTCTTT.